This TCR beta chain appears in the sequencing data of a study of CD8+ T cells in alopecia areata. Study-wide context: Treated individuals took tofacitinib by mouth, 5 to 10 mg twice daily.

RNA, once extracted, was reverse transcribed into cDNA for use as the sequencing template. The protocol was immunoSEQ multiplex PCR, while the TCRdb copy is restricted to in-frame clones and leaves out a portion. The table shows 100,000 to 130,000 clones, with roughly 84% occurring only once. Trimming removed 8 bases from V and 1 base from J; junction bases left unmatched: 12. Germline V gene sequence: CDR1 MGHRA, CDR2 YSYEKL. The CDR3 has 16 amino acids. Comment on this clone: Its antigen remains unknown.

Broader study findings: Compared with mice, patients displayed less clear TCR sharing, possibly for HLA-related reasons.

The treatment was: oral pan-JAK inhibitor, 5-10 mg twice daily. This sequence joins TRBV4-1 and TRBJ2-5; TRBD2 matches at 8 bases. The source of this sequence is a human donor with alopecia areata. The sequencing used CD8+ T cells sorted from blood, collected at week 24, from a patient treated with tofacitinib. The CDR3 region has the DNA TGCGCCAGCTCACTCGGCGAGCGGGGGCCCCAAGAGACCCAGTACTTC. It translates to CASSLGERGPQETQYF.